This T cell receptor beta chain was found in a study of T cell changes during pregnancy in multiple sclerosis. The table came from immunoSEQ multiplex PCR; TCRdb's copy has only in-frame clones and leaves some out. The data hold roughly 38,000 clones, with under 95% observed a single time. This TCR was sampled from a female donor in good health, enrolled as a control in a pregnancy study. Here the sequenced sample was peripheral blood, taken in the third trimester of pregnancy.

The CDR3 protein is CSVEVFTMSSYNEQFF. The CDR3 DNA follows: TGCAGCGTTGAAGTGTTCACCATGAGCTCCTACAATGAGCAGTTCTTC. The chain links TRBV29-1 to TRBJ2-1, with D uncertain. Trimming pared 1 base from V and 0 bases from J, leaving 13 bases between. The CDR3 is 16 amino acids. The germline CDR1 and CDR2 sequences are SQVTM and ANQGSEA.